Below, 18 T cell receptor beta chains from the same sample are listed, as sequenced in a study of CD8+ T cells in alopecia areata. Extracted RNA was reverse transcribed, and the resulting cDNA served as sequencing template. The method was immunoSEQ multiplex PCR; TCRdb's version includes in-frame clones alone and lacks a portion of them. Seen here are 150,000 to 200,000 clones, 64% observed once, and the top ten hold 1.3%. The treatment here: oral pan-JAK inhibitor, 5-10 mg twice daily. The source material was CD4+ T cells sorted from blood, sampled at approximately week 50, from a patient treated with tofacitinib. The receptors come from a human donor with alopecia areata.

To note about this clone: At the DNA level, this CDR3 is encoded by other sequences in the same sample as well. The rearrangement joins TRBV29-1 to TRBJ2-3; D gene uncertain. Per germline, CDR1 SQVTM and CDR2 ANQGSEA. The CDR3 runs to 11 residues. V lost 3 bases and J 6 bases, leaving 7 bases between the germline ends. In DNA, the CDR3 is TGCAGCGTTGAGGGGTTGGATACGCAGTATTTT. It codes for CSVEGLDTQYF.

The V and J genes are TRBV5-6 and TRBJ1-2; D unclear. The CDR3 sequence is 13 residues long. Trimming removed 3 bases at V and 0 bases at J, with 6 bases between. The germline gives CDR1 SGHDT, CDR2 YYEEEE. The CDR3 region has the DNA TGTGCCAGCAGCTCAAAAGCTAACTATGGCTACACCTTC. Translation gives CASSSKANYGYTF.

Comment on this clone: The same CDR3 also results from other DNA sequences found in this sample. V gene TRBV2 combines with J gene TRBJ2-6; no clear D gene. There are 12 residues in the CDR3. V was cut by 4 bases and J by 4 bases, with 2 bases left in between. CDR1 is SNHLY and CDR2 is FYNNEI in the germline V gene. CDR3 residues: CASSAGANVLTF. The DNA for the CDR3 is TGTGCCAGCAGTGCGGGGGCCAACGTCCTGACTTTC.

The chain carries TRBV21-1 and TRBJ1-5. TRBV21-1 is a listed pseudogene. This CDR3 has 12 amino acids. This CDR3 is CASREGDQPQHF. In DNA form, the CDR3 reads TGTGCCAGCAGGGAAGGAGATCAGCCCCAGCATTTT.

This chain's CDR3 is CASSVDGIGELFF. CDR3 DNA sequence: TGTGCCAGCAGTGTCGACGGGATCGGGGAGCTGTTTTTT. The chain couples TRBV2 to TRBJ2-2; perhaps TRBD2 as D (5 bases). The CDR3 runs to 13 residues. Germline values: CDR1 SNHLY, CDR2 FYNNEI. Deletions cut 4 bases from V and 7 bases from J, with 10 bases between.

The genes are TRBV29-1 and TRBJ2-5; D might be TRBD1 (6 bases). Looked up from germline, CDR1 is SQVTM and CDR2 is ANQGSEA. The CDR3 length is 13 residues. Trimming left V 3 bases short and J 4 bases short, with 12 bases between. The CDR3 DNA is TGCAGCGTTGACCCAGGGGTACGAGAGACCCAGTACTTC. This codes for CSVDPGVRETQYF.

A single count supports this clone. The rearrangement uses TRBV6-1 and TRBJ1-5, with D perhaps matching TRBD1 (5 bases). There are 15 residues in the CDR3. Germline values: CDR1 MNHNS, CDR2 SASEGT. Trimming cost V 0 bases and J 5 bases, with 11 bases left between them. CDR3 sequence reads: CASSEAGGIYQPQHF. CDR3 bases: TGTGCCAGCAGTGAAGCTGGGGGAATTTATCAGCCCCAGCATTTT.

In the case of this clone: The sample contains more than one DNA sequence encoding this CDR3. This chain uses TRBV29-1 with TRBJ1-1; D perhaps matches TRBD1 (6 bases). V dropped 7 bases and J dropped 2 bases, with 14 bases sitting between them. Germline CDR1 is SQVTM and CDR2 is ANQGSEA. The CDR3 extends over 13 amino acids. The CDR3: CSASGQPNTEAFF. The CDR3 DNA reads TGCAGCGCCTCTGGACAGCCCAACACTGAAGCTTTCTTT.

V usage is TRBV11-2 and J usage is TRBJ2-7; D gene ambiguous. Germline V lookup: CDR1 SGHAT, CDR2 FQNNGV. The ends were cut back, 1 base at V and 3 bases at J, with 10 bases in the middle. This CDR3 has 14 residues. CDR3 residues: CASSLVGLHYEQYF. In nucleotides, the CDR3 is TGTGCCAGCAGCTTAGTTGGATTACACTACGAGCAGTACTTC.

The rearrangement uses TRBV7-9 and TRBJ1-5, with D perhaps TRBD1 (5 bases). The CDR3 is made up of 14 amino acids. CDR1 is SEHNR and CDR2 is FQNEAQ in the germline V gene (reference sequence). The V end was cut by 2 bases, the J end by 3 bases, with 8 bases between. CDR3 region: CASSLQGNNQPQHF. The CDR3 DNA sequence: TGTGCCAGCAGCTTACAGGGAAACAATCAGCCCCAGCATTTT.

The J gene is TRBJ2-6, the V gene TRBV5-6; 7 bases line up with TRBD1. The CDR3 covers 15 residues. Trimming cost V 4 bases and J 1 base; bases outside gene matches: 2. Germline V CDR1 and CDR2: SGHDT, YYEEEE. The CDR3 DNA follows: TGTGCCAGCAGCATGACAGGGTCTGGGGCCAACGTCCTGACTTTC. This encodes CASSMTGSGANVLTF.

This clone was found a few times. The chain links TRBV7-9 to TRBJ2-7, with 8 bases that match TRBD1. The CDR3 is 14 amino acids. V was clipped by 7 bases and J by 3 bases; unmatched bases: 8. Germline CDR1 is SEHNR and CDR2 is FQNEAQ (reference sequence). Written as DNA, the CDR3 is TGTGCCAGCACCCGAGGGGACAGGAACTACGAGCAGTACTTC. Its translation: CASTRGDRNYEQYF. The full variable domain, in which reference TRBV7-9 and TRBJ2-7 provide the parts outside the CDR3, is DTGVSQNPRHKITKRGQNVTFRCDPISEHNRLYWYRQTLGQGPEFLTYFQNEAQLEKSRLLSDRFSAERPKGSFSTLEIQRTEQGDSAMYLCASTRGDRNYEQYFGPGTRLTVT.

V usage is TRBV5-6 and J usage is TRBJ2-5, with D tentatively TRBD1 or TRBD2 (5 bases each). Germline assignment: CDR1 SGHDT and CDR2 YYEEEE. Trimming shortened V by 0 bases and J by 5 bases, and 14 bases separated the two germline ends. The CDR3 contains 15 residues. CDR3 residues: CASSLAGPISETQYF. Written as DNA, the CDR3 is TGTGCCAGCAGCTTGGCGGGACCGATAAGCGAGACCCAGTACTTC.

The chain has TRBV18 and TRBJ2-4; tentative D call: TRBD1 (5 bases). Germline CDR1 KGHSH, CDR2 LQKENI. Trimming pared 0 bases from V and 0 bases from J, leaving 12 bases between. The CDR3 is made up of 17 amino acids. CDR3 amino acids: CASSPPGRVLAKNIQYF. CDR3 coding DNA: TGTGCCAGCTCACCACCGGGCAGGGTTCTAGCCAAAAACATTCAGTACTTC.

The chain has TRBV14 and TRBJ2-4, with D uncertain. The CDR3 length is 12 residues. V dropped 1 base and J dropped 9 bases, with 7 bases sitting between them. Germline CDR1 SGHDN, CDR2 FVKESK. CDR3 sequence: CASSQGLGIQYF. DNA of the CDR3: TGTGCCAGCAGCCAAGGACTCGGCATTCAGTACTTC.

This chain links TRBV7-2 with TRBJ2-6, with D hard to call. V lost 6 bases, J lost 3 bases, and 15 bases lay in between. From germline, CDR1 is SGHTA and CDR2 FQGNSA. This CDR3 is built from 16 residues. Here the CDR3 DNA reads TGTGCCAGCAGACCAGGTGCCGGAGATGGGGCCAACGTCCTGACTTTC. Translation: CASRPGAGDGANVLTF.

The chain has TRBV15 and TRBJ1-2; D not certain. Between the trimmed V and J ends, which lost 0 bases and 8 bases, there was a span of 13 bases. The CDR3 contains 14 residues. The V gene's germline CDR1 is LNHNV and CDR2 YYDKDF (reference sequence). The CDR3 sequence: CATSRDPQVDGYTF. The CDR3 region has the DNA TGTGCCACCAGCAGAGATCCCCAGGTAGACGGCTACACCTTC.

V is TRBV30 and J is TRBJ2-1; D tentatively reads TRBD1 or TRBD2 (5 bases each). The germline V gene has CDR1 GTSNPN and CDR2 SVGIG (reference sequence). With 0 bases removed from V and 2 bases from J, the gap between germline ends came to 11 bases. The CDR3 contains 15 residues. The CDR3 coding sequence is TGTGCCTGGAGTGTATTAGTGGGACCCTACAATGAGCAGTTCTTC. Protein sequence: CAWSVLVGPYNEQFF.